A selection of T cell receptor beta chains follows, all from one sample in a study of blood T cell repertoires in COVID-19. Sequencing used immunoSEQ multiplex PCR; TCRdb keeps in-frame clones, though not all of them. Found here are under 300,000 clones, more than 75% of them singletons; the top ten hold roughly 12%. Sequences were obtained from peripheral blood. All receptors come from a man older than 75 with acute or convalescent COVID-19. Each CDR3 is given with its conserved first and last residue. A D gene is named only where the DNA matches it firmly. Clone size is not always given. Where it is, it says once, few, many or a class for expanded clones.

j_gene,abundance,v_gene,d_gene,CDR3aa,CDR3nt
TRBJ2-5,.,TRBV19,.,CASGGPGVGETQYF,TGTGCCAGTGGCGGTCCGGGGGTCGGAGAGACCCAGTACTTC
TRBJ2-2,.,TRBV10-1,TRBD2,CASSEAGVNTGELFF,TGCGCCAGCAGTGAGGCGGGGGTGAACACCGGGGAGCTGTTTTTT
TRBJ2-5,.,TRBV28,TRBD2,CASSLYPAAGAQETQYF,TGTGCCAGCAGTTTATACCCAGCGGCGGGAGCGCAAGAGACCCAGTACTTC
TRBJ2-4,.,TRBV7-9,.,CASSLYSKKAKNIQYF,TGTGCCAGCAGCCTGTACTCCAAAAAGGCCAAAAACATTCAGTACTTC
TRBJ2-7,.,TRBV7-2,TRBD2,CASSFSGTRSYEQYF,TGTGCCAGCAGCTTTAGCGGGACACGTTCCTACGAGCAGTACTTC
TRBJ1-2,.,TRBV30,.,CAWSVFRGGANTYGYTF,TGTGCCTGGAGTGTATTCCGAGGGGGGGCGAACACCTATGGCTACACCTTC
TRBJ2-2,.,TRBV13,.,CASSLVQANTGELFF,TGTGCCAGCAGCTTAGTACAGGCGAACACCGGGGAGCTGTTTTTT
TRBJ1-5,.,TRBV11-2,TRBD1,CASSRQGLNQPQHF,TGTGCCAGCAGCCGACAGGGCCTCAATCAGCCCCAGCATTTT
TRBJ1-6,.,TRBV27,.,CASRLQGLALHF,TGTGCCAGCAGATTACAGGGTTTGGCCCTCCACTTT
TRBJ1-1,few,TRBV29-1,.,CSVRQVNTEAFF,TGCAGCGTAAGACAGGTGAACACTGAAGCTTTCTTT
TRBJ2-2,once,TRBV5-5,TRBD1,CASSLKTGGTGELFF,TGTGCCAGCAGCCTAAAGACAGGGGGCACCGGGGAGCTGTTTTTT
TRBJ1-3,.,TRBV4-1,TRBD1,CASSQGTGTGNTIYF,TGCGCCAGCAGCCAAGGGACAGGGACTGGAAACACCATATATTTT